This record looks at one T cell receptor (beta chain) sequence and its context. The antigen remains unidentified. This sample stems from a study of T cell repertoires in cytomegalovirus infection. About the research overall: Indicated by public TCR beta signatures were CMV infection and matching HLA type. Whole-study findings and limits: HLA-C-restricted CMV-specific TCR beta clonotypes prevailed in the ex vivo response.

Germline CDR1 is SGHDT and CDR2 is YYEEEE. This CDR3 has 15 residues. The V gene lost 4 bases and the J gene lost 10 bases, with 23 bases spanning the gap. TCRdb itself ran the reads through MiXCR, one entry per CDR3 protein. The sample holds about 740,000 distinct CDR3 sequences, less than 40% seen once. The genes are TRBV5-6 and TRBJ1-1; perhaps TRBD1 as D (5 bases). Sequenced: PBMCs. This receptor was taken from a human donor in good health (CMV status not recorded). Some clones in this sample may be carry-over from other donors' samples. The CDR3 here is CASSGRTKEGEIAFF. CDR3 in DNA: TGTGCCAGCAGCGGAAGGACAAAGGAGGGTGAAATAGCTTTCTTT.